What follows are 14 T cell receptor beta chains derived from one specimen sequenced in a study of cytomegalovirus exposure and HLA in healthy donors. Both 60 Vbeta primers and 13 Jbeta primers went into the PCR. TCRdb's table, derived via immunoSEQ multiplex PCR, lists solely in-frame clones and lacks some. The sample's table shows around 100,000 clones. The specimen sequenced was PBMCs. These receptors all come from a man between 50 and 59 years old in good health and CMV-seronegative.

The CDR3 loop reads CASSSAGTSGYTGELFF. The CDR3 DNA is TGCGCCAGCAGCTCCGCCGGGACTAGCGGTTACACCGGGGAGCTGTTTTTT. The chain uses TRBV5-1 and TRBJ2-2, with TRBD2 matching over 11 bases. Germline loops: CDR1 SGHRS, CDR2 YFSETQ. The CDR3 spans 17 residues. The trim removed 3 bases at V and 3 bases at J, leaving 7 bases unmatched.

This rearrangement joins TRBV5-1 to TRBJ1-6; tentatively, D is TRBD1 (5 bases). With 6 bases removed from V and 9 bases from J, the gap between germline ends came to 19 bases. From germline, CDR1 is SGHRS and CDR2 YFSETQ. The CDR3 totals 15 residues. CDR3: CASMLGAGPGSPLHF. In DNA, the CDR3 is TGCGCCAGCATGTTAGGGGCCGGACCCGGTTCACCCCTCCACTTT.

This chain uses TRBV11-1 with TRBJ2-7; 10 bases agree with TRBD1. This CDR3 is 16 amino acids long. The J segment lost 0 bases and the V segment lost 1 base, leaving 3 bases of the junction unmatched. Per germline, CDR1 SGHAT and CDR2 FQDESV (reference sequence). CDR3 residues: CASSLVGTGDSYEQYF. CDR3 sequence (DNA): TGTGCCAGCAGCTTAGTCGGGACAGGGGACTCCTACGAGCAGTACTTC.

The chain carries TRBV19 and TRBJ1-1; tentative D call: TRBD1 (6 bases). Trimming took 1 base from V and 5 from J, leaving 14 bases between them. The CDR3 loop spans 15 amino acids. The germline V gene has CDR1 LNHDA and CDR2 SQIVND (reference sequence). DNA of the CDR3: TGTGCCAGTAGTATAGGCGGGGGGCCGGCGACTGAAGCTTTCTTT. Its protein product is CASSIGGGPATEAFF.

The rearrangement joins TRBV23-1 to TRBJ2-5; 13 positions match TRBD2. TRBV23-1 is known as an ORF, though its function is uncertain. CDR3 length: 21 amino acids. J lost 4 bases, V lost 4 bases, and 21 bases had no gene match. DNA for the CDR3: TGCGCCAGCAGTCGACCTGGACTAGCGGGGGAGACACCGATCAAGGGAGAGACCCAGTACTTC. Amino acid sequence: CASSRPGLAGETPIKGETQYF.

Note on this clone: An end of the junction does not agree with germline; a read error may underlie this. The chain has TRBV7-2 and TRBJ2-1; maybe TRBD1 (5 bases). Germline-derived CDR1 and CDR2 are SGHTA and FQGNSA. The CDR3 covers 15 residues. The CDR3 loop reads CASTLGAGRRNEQFF. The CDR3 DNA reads TGTGCCAGCACCTTAGGGGCCGGCCGACGCAATGAGCAGTTCTTC.

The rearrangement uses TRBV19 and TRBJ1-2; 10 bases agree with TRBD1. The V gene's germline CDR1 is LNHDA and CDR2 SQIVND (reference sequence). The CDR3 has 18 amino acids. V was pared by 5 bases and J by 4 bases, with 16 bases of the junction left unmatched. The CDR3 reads CASSLTRDRGPLSYGYTF. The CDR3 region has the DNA TGTGCCAGTAGTTTGACCCGGGACAGGGGTCCCCTTTCCTATGGCTACACCTTC.

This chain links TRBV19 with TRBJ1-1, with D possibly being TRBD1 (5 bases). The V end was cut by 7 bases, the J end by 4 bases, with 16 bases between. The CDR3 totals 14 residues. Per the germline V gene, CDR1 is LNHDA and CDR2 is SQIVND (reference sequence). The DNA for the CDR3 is TGTGCCAGTACCACGCGGAGGGGCATCACTGAAGCTTTCTTT. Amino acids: CASTTRRGITEAFF.

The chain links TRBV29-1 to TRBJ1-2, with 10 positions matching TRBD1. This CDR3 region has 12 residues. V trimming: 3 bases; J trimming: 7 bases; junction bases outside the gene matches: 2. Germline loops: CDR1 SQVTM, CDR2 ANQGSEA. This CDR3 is CSVEDRGFGYTF. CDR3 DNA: TGCAGCGTTGAGGACAGGGGGTTTGGCTACACCTTC.

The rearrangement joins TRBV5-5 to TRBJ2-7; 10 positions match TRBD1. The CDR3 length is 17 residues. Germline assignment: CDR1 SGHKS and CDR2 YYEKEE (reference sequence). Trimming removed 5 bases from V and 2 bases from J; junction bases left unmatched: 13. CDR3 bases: TGTGCCAGCAGTTTTGTTTCCGGGACAGGGGACGCCTACGAGCAGTACTTC. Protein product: CASSFVSGTGDAYEQYF.

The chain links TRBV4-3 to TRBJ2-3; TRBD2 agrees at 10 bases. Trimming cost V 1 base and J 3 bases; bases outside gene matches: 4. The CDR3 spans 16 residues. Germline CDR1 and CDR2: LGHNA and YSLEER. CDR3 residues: CASSQVLLAGTDTQYF. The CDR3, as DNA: TGCGCCAGCAGCCAAGTATTACTAGCGGGGACAGATACGCAGTATTTT.

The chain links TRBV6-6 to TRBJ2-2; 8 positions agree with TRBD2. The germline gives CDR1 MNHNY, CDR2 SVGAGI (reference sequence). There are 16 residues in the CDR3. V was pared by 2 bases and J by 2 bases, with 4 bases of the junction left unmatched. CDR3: CASSYGLAGNTGELFF. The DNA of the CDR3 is TGTGCCAGCAGTTACGGGCTAGCGGGCAACACCGGGGAGCTGTTTTTT.

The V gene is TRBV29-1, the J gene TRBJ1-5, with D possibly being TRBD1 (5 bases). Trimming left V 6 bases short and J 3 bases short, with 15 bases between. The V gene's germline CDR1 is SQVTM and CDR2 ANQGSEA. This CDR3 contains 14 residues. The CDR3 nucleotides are TGCAGCGTGAGCTCCGGAGGGGTCAATCAGCCCCAGCATTTT. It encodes CSVSSGGVNQPQHF.

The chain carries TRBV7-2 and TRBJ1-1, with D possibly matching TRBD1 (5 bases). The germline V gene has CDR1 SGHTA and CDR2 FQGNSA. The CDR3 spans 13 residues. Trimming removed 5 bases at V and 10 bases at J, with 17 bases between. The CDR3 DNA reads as TGTGCCAGCAGCCCACCGGGGGTTTCGGGAGCTTTCTTT. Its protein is CASSPPGVSGAFF. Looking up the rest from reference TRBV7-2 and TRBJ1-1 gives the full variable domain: GAGVSQSPSNKVTEKGKDVELRCDPISGHTALYWYRQSLGQGLEFLIYFQGNSAPDKSGLPSDRFSAERTGGSVSTLTIQRTQQEDSAVYLCASSPPGVSGAFFGQGTRLTVV.